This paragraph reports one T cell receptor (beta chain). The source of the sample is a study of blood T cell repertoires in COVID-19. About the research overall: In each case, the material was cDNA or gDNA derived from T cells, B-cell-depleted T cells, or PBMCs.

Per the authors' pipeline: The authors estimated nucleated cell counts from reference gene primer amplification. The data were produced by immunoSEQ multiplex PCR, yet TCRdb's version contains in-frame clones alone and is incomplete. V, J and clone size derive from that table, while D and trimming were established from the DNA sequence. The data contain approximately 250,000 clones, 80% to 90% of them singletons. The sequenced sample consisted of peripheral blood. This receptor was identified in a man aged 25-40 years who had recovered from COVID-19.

The CDR3 nucleotides are TGTGCCAGCAGCTTAGCCCAGCAAGAGACCCAGTACTTC. This translates into CASSLAQQETQYF. This sequence joins TRBV11-2 and TRBJ2-5; D is ambiguous. Germline lookup yields CDR1 SGHAT and CDR2 FQNNGV. This CDR3 is built from 13 residues. Trimming stripped 1 base from V and 2 bases from J, with 5 bases between.